This T cell receptor beta chain stems from a study of CD8 T cells in ankylosing spondylitis. General study points: Ankylosing spondylitis blood seemed to carry a telltale TCR beta motif made of several highly homologous variants. Existing reports had already noted some motif variants in reactive arthritis synovial fluid and blood. As for the disease-linked clones, they showed a CD8+ phenotype and occurred at relatively low frequencies in peripheral blood.

TCRdb reanalysed the 5' RACE reads using MiXCR and keeps one entry per CDR3 protein. The sample holds some 840,000 distinct CDR3 sequences, 10% to 15% seen once. CDR1 is ENHRY, CDR2 SYGVKD, per germline. The CDR3 contains 14 residues. V lost 8 bases and J lost 4; bases outside the gene matches: 8. This clonotype was seen only a few times. No antigen is known for it. Material for sequencing was blood, either unsorted or a sorted T cell fraction (not recorded which). The receptor was derived from a male donor with ankylosing spondylitis. This chain joins TRBV10-3 and TRBJ2-3, with 8 bases lining up with TRBD2. The CDR3 DNA is TGTGCCATCGCAATCGGGAGGGACTCAGATACGCAGTATTTT. Its translation is CAIAIGRDSDTQYF.